The subject of this entry is one T cell receptor beta chain. No antigen is known for it. Separate from the roughly 700-subject first cohort was the approximately 120-subject validation cohort, to which the donors belonged. The source of the sample is a study of cytomegalovirus exposure and HLA in healthy donors. Whole-study context: The platform used for the roughly 130 validation repertoires matched that of the 500 to 850 first-cohort repertoires, a later analysis reported. Study conclusions and caveats: Through in vitro validation, three CMV-associated chains were shown to be specific for CMV antigens. As was reported, the classifier diagnosed cytomegalovirus status with high specificity and sensitivity.

Here immunoSEQ multiplex PCR was the method, and the copy in TCRdb shows in-frame clones only, minus some. There are around 150,000 clones in the sample; about 88% occur only once, and 2.5% to 4% lies in the top ten. The sample taken for sequencing was PBMCs. This clonotype originated in a woman aged 18-35 years in good health and CMV-seropositive.

CDR3 in DNA: TGTGCCAGCAGCTCAAGCGGTAGTGAAGCTTTCTTT. Amino acid sequence: CASSSSGSEAFF. The V gene is TRBV9, the J gene TRBJ1-1; D gene uncertain. CDR1 and CDR2 (germline): SGDLS, YYNGEE. V was pared by 4 bases and J by 7 bases, with 11 bases between. The CDR3 length is 12 residues.